These 3 T cell receptor beta chains share one sample of origin, sequenced in a study of blood T cell repertoires in COVID-19. Sequencing used immunoSEQ multiplex PCR; TCRdb keeps in-frame clones, though not all of them. Found here are 470,000 or so clones, roughly 85% of them singletons; the top ten hold roughly 3.1%. Source material: peripheral blood. The receptors come from a human donor in a cohort sampled during active COVID-19.

This clone was seen only a few times. The chain recombines TRBV6-5 with TRBJ1-1, with D uncertain. Germline lookup yields CDR1 MNHEY and CDR2 SVGAGI. Trimming stripped 0 bases from V and 4 bases from J, with 9 bases between. This CDR3 is built from 14 residues. The CDR3 sequence: CASSYSRAVTEAFF. The CDR3 coding sequence is TGTGCCAGCAGTTACTCGCGGGCAGTCACTGAAGCTTTCTTT.

This clone was seen many times. V and J are TRBV18 and TRBJ2-1; possible D gene TRBD1, 6 bases. V lost 4 bases and J lost 8, with 12 bases in between. The CDR3 spans 13 residues. Germline values: CDR1 KGHSH, CDR2 LQKENI. CDR3 nucleotide sequence: TGTGCCAGCTCACTCACGACAGGCGATGAGCAGTTCTTC. It is translated as CASSLTTGDEQFF.

The rearrangement links TRBV5-4 to TRBJ2-3, with 7 bases lining up with TRBD2. Trimming took 3 bases from V and 4 from J; bases not matched to a gene: 5. Looked up from germline, CDR1 is SGHNT and CDR2 is YYREEE (reference sequence). This CDR3 is 14 amino acids long. CDR3 DNA sequence: TGTGCCAGCAGCTCCGAAGGACTAGCAGATACGCAGTATTTT. Its translation is CASSSEGLADTQYF.